These 24 T cell receptor beta chains were all obtained from the same sample, sequenced in a study of monozygotic twins with inflammatory bowel disease (dated by TCRdb to the late 2010s). The receptor library was made with 5' RACE. Sequencing took place on an Illumina HiSeq 2500. TCRdb reprocessed the sequencing reads and holds a single record per CDR3 protein sequence, with no DNA. This sample's table has entries for 110,000 or so distinct CDR3 sequences. The ten largest clonotypes hold 12% of the sample. Sequenced material: blood. These receptor sequences come from a human donor with ulcerative colitis or Crohn's disease, or a healthy co-twin of an affected twin (not recorded which).

CDR3 loop: CASSLPLAGGVDTQYF. The V gene is TRBV5-1, the J gene TRBJ2-3; with no DNA, the TCRdb D assignment of TRBD2 cannot be verified. The CDR3 has 16 residues. Germline V gene sequence: CDR1 SGHRS, CDR2 YFSETQ.

V usage is TRBV28 and J usage is TRBJ2-5. Looked up from germline, CDR1 is MDHEN and CDR2 is SYDVKM. CDR3 length: 14 residues. CDR3 region: CASSLRQYQETQYF.

The chain recombines TRBV7-8 with TRBJ2-3; TCRdb names TRBD2, which stays unverified in the absence of DNA. The CDR3 length is 13 residues. Per the germline V gene, CDR1 is SGHVS and CDR2 is FQNEAQ. This chain's CDR3 is CASSPGSSDTQYF.

V gene TRBV11-2 combines with J gene TRBJ2-3; TCRdb picks TRBD1, but there is no DNA to check that call. The germline V gene has CDR1 SGHAT and CDR2 FQNNGV. There are 15 residues in the CDR3. This CDR3 is CASSLVPGRTDTQYF.

CDR3 in amino acids: CSVRTGGFTGELFF. The chain couples TRBV29-1 to TRBJ2-2; TCRdb's D gene call, TRBD1, goes unchecked for lack of DNA. CDR1 is SQVTM, CDR2 ANQGSEA, per germline. This CDR3 has 14 amino acids.

The chain combines TRBV2 with TRBJ1-4. Looked up from germline, CDR1 is SNHLY and CDR2 is FYNNEI. This CDR3 has 12 amino acids. The CDR3 sequence is CASNEDGEKLFF.

The genes are TRBV27 and TRBJ1-5. The CDR3 contains 14 residues. CDR1 MNHEY and CDR2 SMNVEV come from the germline V gene (reference sequence). CDR3 in amino acids: CASSFQDSNQPQHF.

This rearrangement joins TRBV4-3 to TRBJ2-1. The CDR3 runs 17 residues. Per the germline V gene, CDR1 is LGHNA and CDR2 is YSLEER. The CDR3 reads CASSQDTGGRSYNEQFF.

The rearrangement uses TRBV28 and TRBJ2-7. This CDR3 has 17 residues. The germline V gene has CDR1 MDHEN and CDR2 SYDVKM. Here the CDR3 reads CASSDRTRHLRVYGQYF.

The chain employs TRBV18 and TRBJ1-1; TCRdb outputs TRBD1, but without DNA this stays unchecked. CDR1 is KGHSH, CDR2 LQKENI, per germline. The CDR3 sequence is 12 residues long. CDR3: CASGTGSTEAFF.

The chain carries TRBV29-1 and TRBJ2-1; lacking DNA, the TRBD1 call made by TCRdb goes unchecked. The CDR3 runs 11 residues. Germline V gene data show CDR1 as SQVTM and CDR2 as ANQGSEA. CDR3 loop: CSVTPEDEQFF.

The chain combines TRBV7-8 with TRBJ1-3; the TCRdb call, TRBD1, lacks DNA for checking. Germline loops: CDR1 SGHVS, CDR2 FQNEAQ. The CDR3 is 15 residues long. CDR3 in amino acids: CASSRTGNSGNTIYF.

V is TRBV3-1 and J is TRBJ2-1; with no DNA, the TCRdb D assignment of TRBD1 cannot be verified. Germline V gene data show CDR1 as LGHDT and CDR2 as YNNKEL (reference sequence). The CDR3 is 17 amino acids. Here the CDR3 reads CASNPRGTGELSNEQFF.

The rearrangement joins TRBV28 to TRBJ1-2; the D gene TCRdb calls, TRBD1, cannot be checked with no DNA. The CDR3 has 15 residues. Germline V gene lookup returns CDR1 MDHEN and CDR2 SYDVKM. CDR3 region: CASSSGDQGAYGYTF.

V gene TRBV5-1 combines with J gene TRBJ2-7; TCRdb lists TRBD2, though no DNA is available to test this call. This CDR3 region has 15 residues. Germline CDR1 and CDR2: SGHRS and YFSETQ. CDR3 in amino acids: CASVAGIGVSYEQYF.

V and J are TRBV28 and TRBJ2-7; TCRdb's D call of TRBD2 is untestable without DNA. This CDR3 comprises 16 residues. The germline V gene encodes CDR1 MDHEN and CDR2 SYDVKM. The CDR3 reads CASSRPLAGGSYEQYF.

V is TRBV7-9 and J is TRBJ1-2. The length of the CDR3 is 12 residues. CDR1 SEHNR and CDR2 FQNEAQ come from the germline V gene (reference sequence). This CDR3 reads CASSFEFEGYTF.

This chain connects TRBV6-1 to TRBJ1-2. CDR1 is MNHNS and CDR2 is SASEGT in the germline V gene. The CDR3 contains 14 residues. This CDR3 reads CASSEAVQHYGYTF.

The gene calls are TRBV15 and TRBJ2-6; TCRdb proposes TRBD1, but this gene call is untestable without DNA. The CDR3 is made up of 21 amino acids. The germline V gene encodes CDR1 LNHNV and CDR2 YYDKDF (reference sequence). CDR3 protein: CATSRDGTGESGGSGANVLTF. Filled out from reference TRBV15 and TRBJ2-6, the complete variable domain reads DAMVIQNPRYQVTQFGKPVTLSCSQTLNHNVMYWYQQKSSQAPKLLFHYYDKDFNNEADTPDNFQSRRPNTSFCFLDIRSPGLGDTAMYLCATSRDGTGESGGSGANVLTFGAGSRLTVL.

The chain recombines TRBV12-3 or TRBV12-4 with TRBJ1-2. The CDR3 runs 14 residues. CDR3 sequence reads: CASSLTRVDYGYTF.

The V and J genes are TRBV6-1 and TRBJ2-2; the TRBD1 assignment by TCRdb is unverifiable without DNA. The germline gives CDR1 MNHNS, CDR2 SASEGT. The CDR3 is 16 residues long. CDR3 sequence reads: CASTSDRGGVTGELFF.

The gene calls are TRBV29-1 and TRBJ1-2; TCRdb indicates TRBD1, and absent DNA this call remains unverified. The germline V gene has CDR1 SQVTM and CDR2 ANQGSEA. This CDR3 contains 13 residues. CDR3 amino acids: CSVDRDRESGYTF. Looking up the rest from reference TRBV29-1 and TRBJ1-2 gives the full variable domain: SAVISQKPSRDICQRGTSLTIQCQVDSQVTMMFWYRQQPGQSLTLIATANQGSEATYESGFVIDKFPISRPNLTFSTLTVSNMSPEDSSIYLCSVDRDRESGYTFGSGTRLTVV.

The chain joins TRBV12-3 or TRBV12-4 to TRBJ2-4. This CDR3 contains 14 residues. Here the CDR3 reads CASSRTGAKNIQYF.

The V call is TRBV29-1, the J call TRBJ2-1; the D gene TCRdb calls, TRBD2, cannot be checked with no DNA. This CDR3 has 13 amino acids. Germline lookup yields CDR1 SQVTM and CDR2 ANQGSEA. The CDR3 spells CSVVLPYMGEQFF.